This T cell receptor beta chain was profiled in a study of beta chain features in type 1 diabetes. Study-wide context: In age, gender and cell yields, patients were similar to healthy donors. Notes on the study in general: VDJ junctions from patients with type 1 diabetes contained fewer insertions and more deletions. For Type 1 diabetes patients, all four CD4+ subsets carried TCRB CDR3s that were moderately but significantly shorter.

The CDR3 spans 14 residues. CDR1 is KGHSY and CDR2 is FQNENV in the germline V gene. V was trimmed by 0 bases and J by 3 bases, leaving 9 bases between them. The study reverse transcribed the entire isolated RNA, so it sequenced expressed TCRB transcripts. TCRdb's table, derived via immunoSEQ multiplex PCR, lists solely in-frame clones and lacks some. This sample yields about 27,000 clones, of which 56% are seen a single time; approximately 1.4% belongs to the top ten. This clone was observed once. Its antigen is not identified. It was one heparinised blood draw, averaging about 116 mL, that each donor gave. Post-sort purity exceeded 98% for all sorted populations.

Sequencing was performed on Tregs from blood. This sequence joins TRBV16 and TRBJ2-7; D is perhaps TRBD2 (6 bases). This clonotype originated in a woman younger than 35 with type 1 diabetes. Here the CDR3 reads CASSQSGLIYEQYF. CDR3 DNA sequence: TGTGCCAGCAGCCAATCGGGACTGATCTACGAGCAGTACTTC.